These T cell receptor beta chains were read from a single sample in a study of identical twins. TCRdb reprocessed the 5' RACE reads with MiXCR, giving one entry per CDR3 protein. The sample has around 510,000 distinct CDR3 sequences, more than 13% seen once. These records were also assigned to another study, of yellow fever vaccine responses in identical twins.

What was sequenced was CD4+ T cells sorted from blood. These receptors originate from a young woman in good health. Both conserved end residues are part of each CDR3. Fields, in order: clone size, J gene, D gene, V gene, CDR3 protein, CDR3 DNA. A D gene is named only where the DNA matches it firmly. Rows may omit the clone size; those that give it use once, few, many or a size class.

size: .; J: TRBJ2-5; D: TRBD1; V: TRBV29-1; CDR3: CSVAQGARMETQYF; DNA: TGCAGCGTTGCACAGGGGGCAAGGATGGAGACCCAGTACTTC
size: many; J: TRBJ2-5; D: .; V: TRBV7-2; CDR3: CASSLGRETQYF; DNA: TGTGCCAGCAGCTTAGGGAGGGAGACCCAGTACTTC
size: few; J: TRBJ2-2; D: .; V: TRBV28; CDR3: CASSSPGTFTGELFF; DNA: TGTGCCAGCAGTTCCCCCGGGACATTTACCGGGGAGCTGTTTTTT
size: few; J: TRBJ2-5; D: TRBD1; V: TRBV12-3/TRBV12-4; CDR3: CASSLTRGRETQYF; DNA: TGTGCCAGCAGTTTAACAAGGGGGCGGGAGACCCAGTACTTC
size: few; J: TRBJ2-1; D: TRBD2; V: TRBV12-3/TRBV12-4; CDR3: CASSPRTSGFHNEQFF; DNA: TGTGCCAGCAGTCCCCGGACTAGCGGGTTTCACAATGAGCAGTTCTTC
size: .; J: TRBJ2-1; D: TRBD2; V: TRBV12-3/TRBV12-4; CDR3: CASSLSGGTTIEQFF; DNA: TGTGCCAGCAGTCTAAGCGGGGGGACCACTATTGAGCAGTTCTTC
size: .; J: TRBJ2-5; D: TRBD2; V: TRBV15; CDR3: CATSRGTGGPTQYF; DNA: TGTGCCACCAGCAGAGGGACGGGGGGGCCGACCCAGTACTTC
size: many; J: TRBJ2-7; D: .; V: TRBV4-2; CDR3: CASSQERDGATSEQYF; DNA: TGTGCCAGCAGCCAAGAAAGGGACGGCGCAACCTCCGAGCAGTACTTC
size: .; J: TRBJ1-5; D: TRBD1; V: TRBV6-1; CDR3: CASRRGTGLANQPQHF; DNA: TGTGCCAGCAGGAGGGGGACAGGGTTGGCCAATCAGCCCCAGCATTTT
size: once; J: TRBJ1-5; D: .; V: TRBV6-2/TRBV6-3; CDR3: CASSQNQGYGIQPQHF; DNA: TGTGCCAGCAGCCAAAATCAGGGTTACGGCATTCAGCCCCAGCATTTT
size: few; J: TRBJ2-1; D: TRBD2; V: TRBV20-1; CDR3: CSATGLAENEQFF; DNA: TGCAGTGCCACGGGACTAGCGGAGAATGAGCAGTTCTTC
size: few; J: TRBJ2-7; D: .; V: TRBV12-3/TRBV12-4; CDR3: CASRRNSDNEQYF; DNA: TGTGCCAGCAGGAGGAACTCGGACAACGAGCAGTACTTC
size: .; J: TRBJ2-4; D: TRBD1; V: TRBV3-1; CDR3: CASSALAGGKRNIQYF; DNA: TGTGCCAGCAGCGCCTTAGCAGGGGGCAAACGAAACATTCAGTACTTC
size: few; J: TRBJ2-3; D: .; V: TRBV5-1; CDR3: CASRGGADTQYF; DNA: TGCGCCAGCAGAGGTGGAGCAGATACGCAGTATTTT
size: .; J: TRBJ2-1; D: .; V: TRBV20-1; CDR3: CSARDNIGEQFF; DNA: TGCAGTGCTAGAGATAACATAGGTGAGCAGTTCTTC
size: many; J: TRBJ2-5; D: .; V: TRBV4-3; CDR3: CASSQTYRARTQYF; DNA: TGCGCCAGCAGCCAAACCTACAGGGCACGGACCCAGTACTTC
size: .; J: TRBJ2-2; D: .; V: TRBV14; CDR3: CASLWLASIGELFF; DNA: TGTGCCAGCCTGTGGCTAGCAAGTATCGGGGAGCTGTTTTTT
size: .; J: TRBJ2-1; D: .; V: TRBV5-5; CDR3: CAGSWQPGLTNEQFF; DNA: TGTGCCGGCAGCTGGCAGCCGGGACTGACGAATGAGCAGTTCTTC
size: .; J: TRBJ2-7; D: TRBD2; V: TRBV11-2; CDR3: CASSATSGSSYEQYF; DNA: TGTGCCAGCAGCGCGACTAGCGGTTCCTCCTACGAGCAGTACTTC
size: few; J: TRBJ2-7; D: .; V: TRBV7-9; CDR3: CASRPHRVDEQYF; DNA: TGTGCCAGCAGGCCTCACAGGGTCGACGAGCAGTACTTC
size: .; J: TRBJ1-5; D: TRBD1; V: TRBV20-1; CDR3: CSAELPGQGNQPQHF; DNA: TGCAGTGCTGAGCTTCCGGGACAGGGTAACCAGCCCCAGCATTTT
size: few; J: TRBJ2-1; D: .; V: TRBV10-3; CDR3: CAISESFGKSSYNEQFF; DNA: TGTGCCATCAGTGAGTCTTTCGGGAAGAGCTCCTACAATGAGCAGTTCTTC
size: .; J: TRBJ2-5; D: .; V: TRBV6-1; CDR3: CASSLGQKQETQYF; DNA: TGTGCCAGCAGTCTCGGACAAAAACAAGAGACCCAGTACTTC
size: .; J: TRBJ2-2; D: TRBD1; V: TRBV6-2/TRBV6-3; CDR3: CASSDPTGKAGELFF; DNA: TGTGCCAGCAGCGACCCGACAGGGAAAGCCGGGGAGCTGTTTTTT
size: .; J: TRBJ2-5; D: TRBD2; V: TRBV20-1; CDR3: CSALAGSQETQYF; DNA: TGCAGTGCGCTAGCGGGGAGCCAAGAGACCCAGTACTTC
size: few; J: TRBJ1-3; D: .; V: TRBV12-3/TRBV12-4; CDR3: CASRSRDYSGNTIYF; DNA: TGTGCCAGCAGATCCAGGGATTACTCTGGAAACACCATATATTTT
size: few; J: TRBJ2-2; D: .; V: TRBV6-1; CDR3: CASRRGTLKDGSGELFF; DNA: TGTGCCAGCAGGAGGGGAACCCTAAAGGACGGATCCGGGGAGCTGTTTTTT
size: many; J: TRBJ2-7; D: TRBD2; V: TRBV27; CDR3: CASSLNSGGTYEQYF; DNA: TGTGCCAGCAGTTTAAACAGCGGGGGAACCTACGAGCAGTACTTC
size: .; J: TRBJ1-1; D: TRBD1; V: TRBV15; CDR3: CATSRDLRDSKAFF; DNA: TGTGCCACCAGCAGAGATCTACGGGACAGCAAAGCTTTCTTT
size: few; J: TRBJ2-4; D: .; V: TRBV27; CDR3: CASSFPKGFLAKNIQYF; DNA: TGTGCCAGCAGTTTTCCTAAGGGATTCTTAGCCAAAAACATTCAGTACTTC
size: .; J: TRBJ1-2; D: .; V: TRBV7-2; CDR3: CASSPGGGYGYTF; DNA: TGTGCCAGCAGCCCGGGAGGGGGTTACGGCTACACCTTC
size: .; J: TRBJ2-5; D: TRBD2; V: TRBV30; CDR3: CAWSVVAGGGETQYF; DNA: TGTGCCTGGAGTGTAGTGGCGGGAGGGGGAGAGACCCAGTACTTC
size: few; J: TRBJ2-1; D: .; V: TRBV11-1; CDR3: CASSPDRKDYNEQFF; DNA: TGTGCCAGCAGTCCAGACAGGAAAGACTACAATGAGCAGTTCTTC
size: many; J: TRBJ1-3; D: .; V: TRBV5-6; CDR3: CASSLLRGGGNTIYF; DNA: TGTGCCAGCAGCTTGCTCCGGGGTGGTGGAAACACCATATATTTT
size: .; J: TRBJ2-3; D: TRBD2; V: TRBV20-1; CDR3: CSARAGLAGGAADTQYF; DNA: TGCAGTGCCAGGGCGGGGCTAGCGGGAGGGGCCGCAGATACGCAGTATTTT
size: few; J: TRBJ2-1; D: TRBD1; V: TRBV29-1; CDR3: CSVDRGTGGNEQFF; DNA: TGCAGCGTCGATCGCGGGACAGGAGGGAATGAGCAGTTCTTC
size: .; J: TRBJ2-7; D: .; V: TRBV7-9; CDR3: CASSLEGGDEQYF; DNA: TGTGCCAGCAGCTTAGAAGGAGGGGACGAGCAGTACTTC
size: many; J: TRBJ2-5; D: TRBD1; V: TRBV7-9; CDR3: CASSAGTGKETQYF; DNA: TGTGCCAGCAGCGCCGGGACAGGGAAAGAGACCCAGTACTTC
size: many; J: TRBJ2-3; D: TRBD2; V: TRBV10-3; CDR3: CAISPSGESTDTQYF; DNA: TGTGCCATCAGTCCTAGCGGGGAGAGCACAGATACGCAGTATTTT
size: .; J: TRBJ2-3; D: .; V: TRBV29-1; CDR3: CSVGFRGFGTDTQYF; DNA: TGCAGCGTAGGGTTCCGGGGGTTTGGTACAGATACGCAGTATTTT
size: many; J: TRBJ2-1; D: TRBD2; V: TRBV4-1; CDR3: CASSQDIGTSGYNEQFF; DNA: TGCGCCAGCAGCCAAGATATCGGGACTAGCGGCTACAATGAGCAGTTCTTC
size: few; J: TRBJ2-2; D: TRBD1; V: TRBV6-5; CDR3: CASSHPRGRLTGELFF; DNA: TGTGCCAGCAGCCACCCGAGGGGGCGTCTTACCGGGGAGCTGTTTTTT
size: few; J: TRBJ2-5; D: TRBD1; V: TRBV3-1; CDR3: CASSHSGGQVDRETQYF; DNA: TGTGCCAGCAGCCATTCAGGGGGACAGGTGGATCGGGAGACCCAGTACTTC
size: .; J: TRBJ1-1; D: .; V: TRBV5-5; CDR3: CASSLYPGAGEAFF; DNA: TGTGCCAGCAGCTTATATCCGGGGGCCGGTGAAGCTTTCTTT
size: .; J: TRBJ2-1; D: TRBD1; V: TRBV11-2; CDR3: CASSLFLDRDYNEQFF; DNA: TGTGCCAGCAGCTTGTTCTTGGACAGGGACTACAATGAGCAGTTCTTC
size: many; J: TRBJ2-5; D: .; V: TRBV5-1; CDR3: CASSWNTLGQETQYF; DNA: TGCGCCAGCAGCTGGAACACCCTGGGGCAAGAGACCCAGTACTTC
size: many; J: TRBJ2-1; D: .; V: TRBV2; CDR3: CASSEGDLNYNEQFF; DNA: TGTGCCAGCAGTGAAGGAGACCTTAATTACAATGAGCAGTTCTTC